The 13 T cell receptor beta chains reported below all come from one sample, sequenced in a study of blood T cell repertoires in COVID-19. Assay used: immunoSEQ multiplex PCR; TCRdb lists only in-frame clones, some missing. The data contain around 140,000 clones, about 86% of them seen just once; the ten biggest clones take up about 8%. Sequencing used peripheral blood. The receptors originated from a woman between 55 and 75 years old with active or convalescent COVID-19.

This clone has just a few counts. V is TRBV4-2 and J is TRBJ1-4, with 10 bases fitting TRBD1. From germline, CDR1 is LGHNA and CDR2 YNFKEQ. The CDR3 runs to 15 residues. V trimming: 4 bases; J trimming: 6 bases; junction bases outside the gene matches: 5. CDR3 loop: CASSRSGTGDEKLFF. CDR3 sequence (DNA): TGTGCCAGCAGCCGCTCCGGGACAGGGGATGAAAAACTGTTTTTT.

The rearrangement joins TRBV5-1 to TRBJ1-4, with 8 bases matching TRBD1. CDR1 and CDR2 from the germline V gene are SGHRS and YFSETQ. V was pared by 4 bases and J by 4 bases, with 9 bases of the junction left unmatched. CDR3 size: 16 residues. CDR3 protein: CASSAGDRRGNEKLFF. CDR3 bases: TGCGCCAGCAGCGCGGGGGACAGGCGGGGTAATGAAAAACTGTTTTTT.

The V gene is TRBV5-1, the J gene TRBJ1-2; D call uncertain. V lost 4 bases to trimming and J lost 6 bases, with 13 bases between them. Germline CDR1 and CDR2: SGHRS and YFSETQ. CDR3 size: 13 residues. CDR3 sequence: CASSETTPHGYTF. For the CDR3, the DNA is TGCGCCAGCAGCGAAACGACACCCCATGGCTACACCTTC.

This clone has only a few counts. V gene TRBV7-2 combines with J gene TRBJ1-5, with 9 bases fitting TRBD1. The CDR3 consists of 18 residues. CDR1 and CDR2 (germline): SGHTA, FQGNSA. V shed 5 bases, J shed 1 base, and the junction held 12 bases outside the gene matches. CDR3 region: CASSLGPQGAFSNQPQHF. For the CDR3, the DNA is TGTGCCAGCAGCCTGGGTCCACAGGGGGCGTTCAGCAATCAGCCCCAGCATTTT.

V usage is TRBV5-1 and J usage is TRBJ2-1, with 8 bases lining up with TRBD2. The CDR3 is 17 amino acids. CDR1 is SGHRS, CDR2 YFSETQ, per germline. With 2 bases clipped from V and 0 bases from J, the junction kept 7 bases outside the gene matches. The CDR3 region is CASSFSGAASSYNEQFF. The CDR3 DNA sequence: TGCGCCAGCAGCTTTAGCGGGGCCGCTAGCTCCTACAATGAGCAGTTCTTC.

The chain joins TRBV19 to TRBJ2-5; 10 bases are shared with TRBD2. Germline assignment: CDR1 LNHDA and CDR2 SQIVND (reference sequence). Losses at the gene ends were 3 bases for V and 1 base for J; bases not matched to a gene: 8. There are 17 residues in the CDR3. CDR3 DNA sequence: TGTGCCAGTAGTATGGCTAGCGGGGGAACTGCCCAAGAGACCCAGTACTTC. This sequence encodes CASSMASGGTAQETQYF.

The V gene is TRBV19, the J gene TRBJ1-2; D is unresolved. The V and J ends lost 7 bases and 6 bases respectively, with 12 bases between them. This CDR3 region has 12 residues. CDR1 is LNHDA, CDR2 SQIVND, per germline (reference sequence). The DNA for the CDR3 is TGTGCCAGTACAAATGGGCGCCATGGCTACACCTTC. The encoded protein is CASTNGRHGYTF.

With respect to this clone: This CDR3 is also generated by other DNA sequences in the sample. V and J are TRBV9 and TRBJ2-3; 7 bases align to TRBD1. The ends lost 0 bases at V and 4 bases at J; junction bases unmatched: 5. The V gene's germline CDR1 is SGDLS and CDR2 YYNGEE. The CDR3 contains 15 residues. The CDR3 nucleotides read TGTGCCAGCAGCGTAGGAGGGCAGGGGGCAGATACGCAGTATTTT. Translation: CASSVGGQGADTQYF.

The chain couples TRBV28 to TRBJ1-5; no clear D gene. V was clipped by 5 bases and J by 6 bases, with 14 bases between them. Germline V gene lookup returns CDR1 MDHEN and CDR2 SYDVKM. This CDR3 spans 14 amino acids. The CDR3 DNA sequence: TGTGCCAGCAGTCTAACCCGGGAGGTTCAGCCCCAGCATTTT. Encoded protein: CASSLTREVQPQHF.

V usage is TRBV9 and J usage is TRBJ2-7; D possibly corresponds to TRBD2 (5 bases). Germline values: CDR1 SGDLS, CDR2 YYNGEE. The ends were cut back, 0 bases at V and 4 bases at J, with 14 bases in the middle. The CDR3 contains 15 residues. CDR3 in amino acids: CASSVEPNEGYEQYF. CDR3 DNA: TGTGCCAGCAGCGTAGAACCCAACGAGGGTTACGAGCAGTACTTC.

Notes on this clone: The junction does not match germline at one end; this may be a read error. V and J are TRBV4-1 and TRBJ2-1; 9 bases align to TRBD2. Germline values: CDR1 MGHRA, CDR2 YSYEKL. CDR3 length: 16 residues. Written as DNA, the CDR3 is TGCGCCAGCAGCAAAGAGAGCGGGAGGAGCTACAATGAGCAGTTCTTC. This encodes CASSKESGRSYNEQFF.

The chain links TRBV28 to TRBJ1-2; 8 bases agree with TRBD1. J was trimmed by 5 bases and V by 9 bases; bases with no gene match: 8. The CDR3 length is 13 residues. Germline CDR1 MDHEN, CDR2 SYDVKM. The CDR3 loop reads CASRQGSGYGYTF. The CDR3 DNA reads TGTGCCAGTCGACAGGGGAGCGGGTATGGCTACACCTTC.

CDR3 coding DNA: TGCGCCAGCAGCTTGGACGGGGGGGAACAGCCCCAGCATTTT. Encoded protein: CASSLDGGEQPQHF. V usage is TRBV5-1 and J usage is TRBJ1-5; D may be TRBD1 (5 bases). V was shortened by 0 bases and J by 7 bases, with 11 bases between the two germline ends. This CDR3 has 14 amino acids. From germline, CDR1 is SGHRS and CDR2 YFSETQ. Based on the CDR3 plus reference TRBV5-1 and TRBJ1-5, the full variable domain is KAGVTQTPRYLIKTRGQQVTLSCSPISGHRSVSWYQQTPGQGLQFLFEYFSETQRNKGNFPGRFSGRQFSNSRSEMNVSTLELGDSALYLCASSLDGGEQPQHFGDGTRLSIL.